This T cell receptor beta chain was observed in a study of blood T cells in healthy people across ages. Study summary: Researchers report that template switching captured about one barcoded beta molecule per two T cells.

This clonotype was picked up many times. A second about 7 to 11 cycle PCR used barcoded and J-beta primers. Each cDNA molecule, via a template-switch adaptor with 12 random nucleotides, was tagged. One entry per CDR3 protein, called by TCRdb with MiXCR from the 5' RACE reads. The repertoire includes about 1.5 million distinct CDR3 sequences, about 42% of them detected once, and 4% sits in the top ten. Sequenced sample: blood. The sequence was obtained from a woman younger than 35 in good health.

CDR3 DNA sequence: TGTGCCAGCAGCCGAGGACAGGGCGGAGAAAAACTGTTTTTT. This codes for CASSRGQGGEKLFF. The chain joins TRBV7-2 to TRBJ1-4, with 8 bases aligning to TRBD1. Germline loops: CDR1 SGHTA, CDR2 FQGNSA. V trimming: 5 bases; J trimming: 8 bases; junction bases outside the gene matches: 7. CDR3 length equals 14 residues.